These 27 T cell receptor beta chains came from one sample sequenced in a study of T cells after yellow fever vaccination (dated by TCRdb to the late 2010s). The treatment or condition label, read with the paper, signifies: live attenuated yellow fever vaccine strain. The library was prepared using 5' RACE. Sequencing instrument: Illumina HiSeq 2500. Starting from the raw public reads, TCRdb applied fastp trimming at Q25, assembled clones with MiXCR and retained in-frame beta chains. Here each entry gathers all rows of one CDR3 protein and keeps the most common genes and DNA. The sample data list roughly 310,000 distinct CDR3 sequences, and 8.7% of these were observed just once. The top ten constitute about 20% of the sample. Sequencing was performed on PBMCs, taken on the day of the first yellow fever vaccination. These receptors were taken from a man between 18 and 29 years old who received the YFV17D yellow fever vaccine.

The DNA for the CDR3 is TGTGCCAGCAGCTTAGAAGAGGGTATCTATCAGCCCCAGCATTTT. It yields the protein CASSLEEGIYQPQHF. V gene TRBV7-8 combines with J gene TRBJ1-5, with D hard to call. The ends were cut back, 1 base at V and 5 bases at J, with 12 bases in the middle. The CDR3 sequence is 15 residues long. Germline lookup yields CDR1 SGHVS and CDR2 FQNEAQ.

This clonotype appeared a few times. The chain employs TRBV29-1 and TRBJ1-5; D not resolved. CDR1 is SQVTM, CDR2 ANQGSEA, per germline. V lost 6 bases and J lost 1, with 7 bases in between. CDR3 size: 12 residues. The CDR3 DNA follows: TGCAGCGTAGCGGGGAGCAATCAGCCCCAGCATTTT. As protein: CSVAGSNQPQHF.

The J gene is TRBJ2-3, the V gene TRBV4-1; no clear D gene. The V gene lost 3 bases and the J gene lost 0 bases, with 7 bases spanning the gap. CDR1 and CDR2 from the germline V gene are MGHRA and YSYEKL. This CDR3 has 14 amino acids. CDR3 amino acids: CASSHIQSTDTQYF. The CDR3 bases are TGCGCCAGCAGCCATATACAGAGCACAGATACGCAGTATTTT.

This clonotype was counted a few times. V gene TRBV5-1 combines with J gene TRBJ2-1; D unclear. The germline V gene encodes CDR1 SGHRS and CDR2 YFSETQ. This CDR3 comprises 11 residues. Trimming pared 4 bases from V and 8 bases from J, leaving 7 bases between. The CDR3 DNA sequence: TGCGCCAGCAGCCTGGATTATGAGCAGTTCTTC. The encoded protein is CASSLDYEQFF.

There are a few counts of this clonotype. V and J are TRBV27 and TRBJ2-3, with 10 nucleotides matching TRBD2. The CDR3 loop spans 16 amino acids. Germline CDR1 MNHEY, CDR2 SMNVEV (reference sequence). V gave up 4 bases and J gave up 2 bases; unmatched junction bases: 6. For the CDR3, the DNA is TGTGCCAGCAGTTACAAGCGGGGGGGTGTCACAGATACGCAGTATTTT. Translating gives CASSYKRGGVTDTQYF.

The rearrangement links TRBV18 to TRBJ2-3; 8 bases match TRBD2. In germline, CDR1 is KGHSH, CDR2 LQKENI. J was trimmed by 1 base and V by 3 bases; bases with no gene match: 9. There are 17 residues in the CDR3. The CDR3 loop reads CASSPPAGGGGTDTQYF. For the CDR3, the DNA is TGTGCCAGCTCACCCCCGGCGGGGGGAGGGGGCACAGATACGCAGTATTTT.

This clonotype was detected only a few times. The chain combines TRBV20-1 with TRBJ1-1; D is perhaps TRBD1 (6 bases). Germline V gene sequence: CDR1 DFQATT, CDR2 SNEGSKA (reference sequence). The V and J ends lost 6 bases and 1 base respectively, with 12 bases between them. The CDR3 extends over 13 amino acids. The CDR3 DNA reads as TGCAGTGCGCTGCTAGGGGGGAACACTGAAGCTTTCTTT. Protein product: CSALLGGNTEAFF.

The genes are TRBV7-3 and TRBJ2-1; no definite D call. Between the trimmed V and J ends, which lost 2 bases and 5 bases, there was a span of 13 bases. The CDR3 length is 15 residues. The germline gives CDR1 SGHTA, CDR2 FQGTGA. CDR3 sequence: CASSLGFGQHNEQFF. The CDR3 DNA follows: TGTGCCAGCAGCTTAGGTTTCGGGCAGCACAATGAGCAGTTCTTC.

This clonotype has just a few counts. The chain combines TRBV5-1 with TRBJ2-5; D may be TRBD2 (5 bases). Germline CDR1 and CDR2: SGHRS and YFSETQ. The CDR3 is made up of 13 amino acids. Trimming pared 0 bases from V and 5 bases from J, leaving 8 bases between. CDR3 in amino acids: CASSLVTGETQYF. In DNA form, the CDR3 reads TGCGCCAGCAGCTTGGTGACGGGGGAGACCCAGTACTTC.

This clonotype appeared a few times. The genes are TRBV12-3 or TRBV12-4 and TRBJ2-1; 8 positions match TRBD1. The V and J ends lost 7 bases and 1 base, in that order; junction bases with no gene match: 12. This CDR3 region has 17 residues. The CDR3 is CASTSDRDLFSYNEQFF. CDR3 in DNA: TGTGCCAGCACCTCGGACAGGGATTTGTTTTCCTACAATGAGCAGTTCTTC.

This clonotype was found a few times. The chain is built from TRBV4-1 and TRBJ1-2; 9 bases line up with TRBD1. CDR3 length equals 13 residues. After removal of 2 bases from V and 6 bases from J, the junction contained 1 base not matched to a gene. The V gene's germline CDR1 is MGHRA and CDR2 YSYEKL. In DNA, the CDR3 is TGCGCCAGCAGCCAAACAGGGGGCAATGGCTACACCTTC. Translation gives CASSQTGGNGYTF.

As for this clonotype: One end of the junction is discordant with germline, which a read error may explain. The V and J genes are TRBV28 and TRBJ1-5; tentatively, D is TRBD1 (6 bases). CDR1 and CDR2 from the germline V gene are MDHEN and SYDVKM. The CDR3 loop spans 14 amino acids. CDR3 in amino acids: CGSTTRGAWQPQHF. For the CDR3, the DNA is TGTGGCAGCACCACTCGGGGGGCCTGGCAGCCCCAGCATTTT.

This clonotype was detected a few times. V is TRBV19 and J is TRBJ2-7; 8 bases are a match to TRBD1. Germline V gene lookup returns CDR1 LNHDA and CDR2 SQIVND (reference sequence). Trimming at V came to 6 bases and at J to 6 bases, leaving 10 bases not matched to a gene. The CDR3 runs to 14 residues. The CDR3 DNA follows: TGTGCCAGTAGAGATATTGACAGGGGCACCGAGCAGTACTTC. This codes for CASRDIDRGTEQYF.

This clonotype was seen many times. The chain combines TRBV6-1 with TRBJ1-4; D is unresolved. Germline lookup yields CDR1 MNHNS and CDR2 SASEGT. V shed 5 bases and J shed 8 bases, with 18 bases lying between them. The CDR3 covers 15 residues. This chain's CDR3 is CASSLGFQVGEKLFF. CDR3 DNA: TGTGCCAGCAGTCTCGGGTTCCAAGTTGGGGAAAAACTGTTTTTT.

The rearrangement joins TRBV12-3 or TRBV12-4 to TRBJ1-4; maybe TRBD1 (5 bases). V gave up 3 bases and J gave up 12 bases, with 14 bases separating them. CDR3 length: 13 amino acids. CDR3 in amino acids: CASSFGAQYELFF. CDR3 bases: TGTGCCAGCAGTTTCGGGGCCCAATACGAACTGTTTTTT.

This clonotype was picked up a small number of times. This chain connects TRBV7-3 to TRBJ2-1, with D tentatively TRBD2 (6 bases). The CDR3 spans 15 residues. Trimming took off 5 bases at V and 5 bases at J, with 16 bases between the two ends. Germline CDR1 and CDR2: SGHTA and FQGTGA. The CDR3 DNA follows: TGTGCCAGCAGCCCCTTTCGGGCGGGGAACAATGAGCAGTTCTTC. It codes for CASSPFRAGNNEQFF.

This chain joins TRBV18 and TRBJ1-4, with D tentatively TRBD1 (5 bases). Between the trimmed V and J ends, which lost 6 bases and 0 bases, there was a span of 11 bases. The CDR3 sequence is 15 residues long. Germline CDR1 reads KGHSH; CDR2 reads LQKENI. This chain's CDR3 is CASSRQLATNEKLFF. CDR3 bases: TGTGCCAGCTCCAGACAGCTAGCAACTAATGAAAAACTGTTTTTT.

This clonotype was found many times. The CDR3 spells CACSLGRSNQPQHF. DNA for the CDR3: TGTGCCTGCTCCCTCGGGCGAAGCAATCAGCCCCAGCATTTT. The chain has TRBV6-2 or TRBV6-3 and TRBJ1-5; the D is unclear. Trimming shortened V by 11 bases and J by 1 base, and 15 bases separated the two germline ends. The CDR3 is 14 amino acids. From germline, CDR1 is MNHEY and CDR2 SVGEGT.

This clonotype was seen repeatedly, ten times or more. The V and J genes are TRBV5-1 and TRBJ2-2; D unresolved. Per germline, CDR1 SGHRS and CDR2 YFSETQ. This CDR3 is 15 amino acids long. V lost 4 bases to trimming and J lost 1 base, with 11 bases between them. For the CDR3, the DNA is TGCGCCAGCAGCCCCTCCCCGGGGAACACCGGGGAGCTGTTTTTT. It translates to CASSPSPGNTGELFF.

This chain uses TRBV4-3 with TRBJ2-7; 11 bases align to TRBD2. V shed 0 bases and J 4 bases; nucleotides not matched to a gene: 2. The CDR3 covers 15 residues. CDR1 and CDR2 (germline): LGHNA, YSLEER. CDR3 in amino acids: CASSQDSGGEYEQYF. The DNA of the CDR3 is TGCGCCAGCAGCCAAGATAGCGGGGGGGAGTACGAGCAGTACTTC.

This clonotype has just a few counts. J is TRBJ1-2 and V is TRBV12-3 or TRBV12-4; a weak D match, TRBD1 (5 bases). The CDR3 is made up of 15 amino acids. Trimming took off 2 bases at V and 4 bases at J, with 14 bases between the two ends. The CDR3 is CASSLMGGPSYGYTF. DNA for the CDR3: TGTGCCAGCAGTTTAATGGGGGGACCGAGCTATGGCTACACCTTC.

This clonotype has just a few counts. The V and J genes are TRBV25-1 and TRBJ1-5; 7 positions match TRBD1. The V gene's germline CDR1 is MGHDK and CDR2 SYGVNS. V shed 3 bases, J shed 3 bases, and the junction held 5 bases outside the gene matches. The CDR3 is made up of 15 amino acids. The CDR3 reads CASSEQQGNNQPQHF. CDR3 DNA sequence: TGTGCCAGCAGTGAGCAACAGGGGAACAATCAGCCCCAGCATTTT.

This clonotype was recorded at least ten times. The V call is TRBV11-2, the J call TRBJ2-7; D is ambiguous. Germline V CDR1 and CDR2: SGHAT, FQNNGV. The ends were cut back, 6 bases at V and 5 bases at J, with 11 bases in the middle. The CDR3 is 12 amino acids. CDR3 loop: CASSLTLHEQYF. CDR3 coding DNA: TGTGCCAGCAGTCTCACGCTACACGAGCAGTACTTC. The full variable domain, its missing parts supplied by reference TRBV11-2 and TRBJ2-7, is EAGVAQSPRYKIIEKRQSVAFWCNPISGHATLYWYQQILGQGPKLLIQFQNNGVVDDSQLPKDRFSAERLKGVDSTLKIQPAKLEDSAVYLCASSLTLHEQYFGPGTRLTVT.

In its sample, this clonotype was seen a few times. V is TRBV5-6 and J is TRBJ1-6, with D unclear. Per germline, CDR1 SGHDT and CDR2 YYEEEE. CDR3 length equals 15 residues. Trimming left V 2 bases short and J 3 bases short, with 9 bases between. The CDR3 DNA reads as TGTGCCAGCAGCTTTAGGGCGGACTATAATTCACCCCTCCACTTT. This encodes CASSFRADYNSPLHF.

The V gene is TRBV20-1, the J gene TRBJ1-2, with TRBD1 as a possible D gene (5 bases). Trimming cost V 0 bases and J 0 bases, with 17 bases left between them. This CDR3 is 17 amino acids long. Germline CDR1 reads DFQATT; CDR2 reads SNEGSKA (reference sequence). The chain's CDR3 is CSARDQGSQRPNYGYTF. In nucleotides, the CDR3 is TGCAGTGCTAGAGATCAGGGCTCCCAGCGTCCTAACTATGGCTACACCTTC.

This clonotype was seen a few times. V gene TRBV5-1 combines with J gene TRBJ2-5; D tentatively reads TRBD1 or TRBD2 (5 bases each). The V gene lost 4 bases and the J gene lost 7 bases, with 8 bases spanning the gap. The CDR3 runs to 11 residues. Germline V lookup: CDR1 SGHRS, CDR2 YFSETQ. In DNA form, the CDR3 reads TGCGCCAGCAGCGGGGCGGGGACCCAGTACTTC. Translating it yields CASSGAGTQYF.

A few counts support this clonotype. The chain links TRBV3-1 to TRBJ2-5; D not resolved. Trimming stripped 0 bases from V and 5 bases from J, with 4 bases between. Looked up from germline, CDR1 is LGHDT and CDR2 is YNNKEL (reference sequence). CDR3 length: 12 amino acids. The CDR3 DNA reads TGTGCCAGCAGCCAAGAATGGGAGACCCAGTACTTC. Its translation: CASSQEWETQYF.